Listed below are T cell receptor beta chains from one sample, sequenced in a study of T cell responses to AZD1222 COVID-19 vaccine. Only in-frame clones appear in the TCRdb table, and some are missing; sequencing was by immunoSEQ multiplex PCR. The sample records roughly 80,000 clones, about nine tenths being singletons. Sequencing used peripheral blood, obtained 28 days after the second AZD1222 dose. The receptors derive from an adult who received the AZD1222 COVID-19 vaccine. CDR3s include the opening cysteine and the closing phenylalanine or tryptophan. A D gene is named only where the DNA matches it firmly. Some rows have no size entry. The others give once, few or many, or a class for an expanded clone.

TRBV28,.,TRBJ1-1,.,CASRVLGNTEAFF,TGTGCCAGTCGGGTGCTAGGGAACACTGAAGCTTTCTTT
TRBV9,.,TRBJ1-5,.,CASSVAGDSNQPQHF,TGTGCCAGCAGCGTAGCGGGGGACAGCAATCAGCCCCAGCATTTT
TRBV5-1,once,TRBJ1-2,.,CASSLGEGYGYTF,TGCGCCAGCAGCTTGGGGGAGGGCTATGGCTACACCTTC
TRBV5-6,.,TRBJ1-4,.,CASSSGSPRRANEKLFF,TGTGCCAGCAGCTCCGGGAGCCCGCGTCGTGCTAATGAAAAACTGTTTTTT
TRBV27,.,TRBJ2-7,.,CASSPRQGANRYEQYF,TGTGCCAGCAGCCCCCGGCAGGGAGCAAACCGCTACGAGCAGTACTTC
TRBV7-6,.,TRBJ1-5,TRBD1,CASSSTGDHQPQHF,TGTGCCAGCAGCTCTACAGGGGACCATCAGCCCCAGCATTTT
TRBV7-8,.,TRBJ2-7,.,CASSSVDSTYF,TGTGCCAGCAGTAGCGTTGACTCCACGTACTTC
TRBV27,.,TRBJ1-5,.,CASSPRRGGQPQHF,TGTGCCAGCAGCCCCCGCAGGGGAGGTCAGCCCCAGCATTTT
TRBV20-1,.,TRBJ2-1,.,CSASSTEQFF,TGCAGTGCTAGTTCTACTGAGCAGTTCTTC
TRBV28,once,TRBJ1-1,TRBD1,CASSLQGAWAEAFF,TGTGCCAGCAGTCTACAGGGGGCTTGGGCTGAAGCTTTCTTT
TRBV27,.,TRBJ1-2,TRBD1,CASRDTGGVNYGYTF,TGTGCCAGCAGGGACACAGGGGGCGTAAACTATGGCTACACCTTC
TRBV27,.,TRBJ1-4,.,CASSGTKLGEKLFF,TGTGCCAGCTCCGGGACAAAGTTAGGGGAAAAACTGTTTTTT
TRBV13,.,TRBJ2-1,TRBD2,CASSSSGLALGNEQFF,TGTGCCAGCAGCAGTTCGGGACTAGCCTTGGGCAATGAGCAGTTCTTC
TRBV29-1,.,TRBJ2-2,TRBD1,CSVGTGIGELFF,TGCAGCGTTGGGACAGGGATCGGGGAGCTGTTTTTT
TRBV25-1,.,TRBJ1-1,.,CASSDWGSRAFF,TGTGCCAGCAGTGATTGGGGGAGTCGGGCTTTCTTT
TRBV18,.,TRBJ1-6,TRBD1,CASSLDRDSPLHF,TGTGCCAGCTCGCTAGACAGGGATTCACCCCTCCACTTT
TRBV11-3,.,TRBJ2-3,.,CASSLGGSTDTQYF,TGTGCCAGCAGCTTAGGCGGGAGCACAGATACGCAGTATTTT